This passage covers 22 T cell receptor beta chains from one sample sequenced in a study of cytomegalovirus exposure and HLA in healthy donors. Primers: 60 Vbeta forward and 13 Jbeta reverse. Profiled with immunoSEQ multiplex PCR; TCRdb holds only in-frame clones, not every one. This table has some 50,000 clones, 72% appearing once. The sample comprised PBMCs. These receptors all come from a woman between 50 and 59 years old in good health and CMV-seropositive.

This clone was seen more than once but under ten times. The chain carries TRBV16 and TRBJ1-2; 8 bases line up with TRBD1. Germline CDR1 is KGHSY and CDR2 is FQNENV. The CDR3 totals 14 residues. After removal of 0 bases from V and 6 bases from J, the junction contained 3 bases not matched to a gene. The CDR3 nucleotides are TGTGCCAGCAGCCAATCGCGACAGGGGCATGGCTACACCTTC. It yields the protein CASSQSRQGHGYTF.

The chain couples TRBV5-6 to TRBJ2-7; D ambiguous. Germline CDR1 SGHDT, CDR2 YYEEEE. The CDR3 has 15 amino acids. The germline V and J ends were trimmed by 4 bases and 5 bases, with 19 bases remaining between them. The CDR3 DNA reads as TGTGCCAGCAGCCCCGGGTTTCCCTATACCCACGAGCAGTACTTC. This encodes CASSPGFPYTHEQYF.

This rearrangement joins TRBV21-1 to TRBJ1-2; the table gives TRBD1 as D, unverified against the DNA. TRBV21-1 is classified as a pseudogene. The CDR3 sequence is 14 residues long. CDR3 nucleotides: TGTGCCAGCAGCAGAAGGACAGATAGCTATGGCTACACCTTC. Protein: CASSRRTDSYGYTF.

The chain is built from TRBV7-8 and TRBJ1-4, with a tentative D call TRBD1 (5 bases). V lost 8 bases to trimming and J lost 0 bases, with 16 bases between them. Germline V CDR1 and CDR2: SGHVS, FQNEAQ. The length of the CDR3 is 16 residues. CDR3 sequence (DNA): TGTGCCAGCGAACCGTGGGGGGGAGCAACTAATGAAAAACTGTTTTTT. Protein: CASEPWGGATNEKLFF.

This clone was observed a few times. This chain joins TRBV7-9 and TRBJ2-5, with a weak D call TRBD2 (7 bases). Germline V CDR1 and CDR2: SEHNR, FQNEAQ (reference sequence). The CDR3 is 14 residues long. V lost 5 bases and J 5 bases, leaving 15 bases between the germline ends. This CDR3 is CASSPTGGGETQYF. Written as DNA, the CDR3 is TGTGCCAGCAGCCCTACGGGGGGCGGGGAGACCCAGTACTTC.

The rearrangement uses TRBV2 and TRBJ2-1; TRBD2 aligns across 9 bases. There are 15 residues in the CDR3. Trimming took 8 bases from V and 6 from J; bases not matched to a gene: 11. Germline CDR1 and CDR2: SNHLY and FYNNEI. The CDR3 DNA sequence: TGTGCCAGCCCTGGGGTAGCGGGAGCTTTCAATGAGCAGTTCTTC. Amino acids: CASPGVAGAFNEQFF.

CDR3 protein: CASSEGHSYEQYF. The CDR3 DNA reads TGTGCCAGCAGCGAGGGCCACTCCTACGAGCAGTACTTC. The V gene is TRBV7-9, the J gene TRBJ2-7, with D possibly matching TRBD2 (5 bases). Germline CDR1 SEHNR, CDR2 FQNEAQ (reference sequence). The CDR3 spans 13 residues. V gave up 5 bases and J gave up 0 bases, with 8 bases separating them.

This chain links TRBV7-8 with TRBJ2-1; a possible D gene is TRBD2 (6 bases). This CDR3 is built from 16 residues. Trimming shortened V by 2 bases and J by 1 base, and 12 bases separated the two germline ends. CDR1 SGHVS and CDR2 FQNEAQ come from the germline V gene. CDR3 nucleotide sequence: TGTGCCAGCAGCTTACGGCGGGACGGTTCCTACAATGAGCAGTTCTTC. It codes for CASSLRRDGSYNEQFF.

This chain links TRBV25-1 with TRBJ1-4, with D hard to call. CDR1 is MGHDK and CDR2 is SYGVNS in the germline V gene. The CDR3 has 15 amino acids. V lost 2 bases and J lost 8, with 15 bases in between. The DNA of the CDR3 is TGTGCCAGCAGTGAAGGGCGGGGTCCCCGAGAAAAACTGTTTTTT. Translating it yields CASSEGRGPREKLFF.

The genes are TRBV11-2 and TRBJ2-4, with 14 positions matching TRBD2. Germline CDR1 is SGHAT and CDR2 is FQNNGV. CDR3 length equals 18 residues. V shed 4 bases and J 0 bases; nucleotides not matched to a gene: 5. The CDR3 sequence: CASSSLTSGGVAKNIQYF. As DNA, the CDR3 is TGTGCCAGCAGCTCCTTGACTAGCGGGGGGGTAGCCAAAAACATTCAGTACTTC.

The chain is built from TRBV28 and TRBJ1-3; D gene ambiguous. The V gene lost 5 bases and the J gene lost 4 bases, with 15 bases spanning the gap. The CDR3 spans 15 residues. CDR1 and CDR2 (germline): MDHEN, SYDVKM. The DNA of the CDR3 is TGTGCCAGCAGTCGCCTAGCGGGAAGGGGAAACACCATATATTTT. It yields the protein CASSRLAGRGNTIYF.

The rearrangement links TRBV7-2 to TRBJ2-7; TRBD2 matches at 11 bases. In germline, CDR1 is SGHTA, CDR2 FQGNSA. V dropped 5 bases and J dropped 3; count of bases not matched to a gene: 9. There are 16 residues in the CDR3. CDR3: CASSVGLAGRGYEQYF. DNA for the CDR3: TGTGCCAGCAGCGTTGGACTAGCGGGTAGGGGCTACGAGCAGTACTTC.

In DNA form, the CDR3 reads TGCGCCAGCAGCGTGACAGGGAACTATGGCTACACCTTC. Its protein is CASSVTGNYGYTF. The chain carries TRBV5-1 and TRBJ1-2; TRBD1 agrees at 7 bases. Per the germline V gene, CDR1 is SGHRS and CDR2 is YFSETQ. The V and J ends lost 4 bases and 2 bases, in that order; junction bases with no gene match: 2. CDR3 size: 13 residues. The full variable domain, in which reference TRBV5-1 and TRBJ1-2 provide the parts outside the CDR3, is KAGVTQTPRYLIKTRGQQVTLSCSPISGHRSVSWYQQTPGQGLQFLFEYFSETQRNKGNFPGRFSGRQFSNSRSEMNVSTLELGDSALYLCASSVTGNYGYTFGSGTRLTVV.

The gene calls are TRBV5-1 and TRBJ2-7; 8 nucleotides match TRBD2. The CDR3 is made up of 16 amino acids. CDR1 SGHRS and CDR2 YFSETQ come from the germline V gene. The V gene end was trimmed by 0 bases and the J gene end by 7 bases; junction bases not matched to a gene: 12. The CDR3 DNA is TGCGCCAGCAGCTTGGATACTAGCGGTATGGGCGGAGAGCAGTACTTC. Translated, it gives CASSLDTSGMGGEQYF.

The chain links TRBV5-6 to TRBJ2-7; a weak D match, TRBD1 (8 bases). The CDR3 has 18 amino acids. Germline assignment: CDR1 SGHDT and CDR2 YYEEEE. V was clipped by 5 bases and J by 4 bases, with 28 bases between them. CDR3 loop: CASSQGAPGLGIVYEQYF. The CDR3 bases are TGTGCCAGCAGTCAGGGGGCCCCAGGACTAGGGATTGTATACGAGCAGTACTTC.

This clone appeared a single time. The V and J genes are TRBV19 and TRBJ2-3, with a weak D call TRBD2 (5 bases). The CDR3 contains 14 residues. The V and J ends lost 5 bases and 5 bases respectively, with 14 bases between them. Germline CDR1 LNHDA, CDR2 SQIVND (reference sequence). The CDR3 here is CASSRAGAGDTQYF. The CDR3 DNA reads as TGTGCCAGTAGTCGCGCGGGCGCGGGAGATACGCAGTATTTT.

The chain couples TRBV6-5 to TRBJ1-2; D is ambiguous. The CDR3 runs 14 residues. In germline, CDR1 is MNHEY, CDR2 SVGAGI. Trimming shortened V by 0 bases and J by 3 bases, and 8 bases separated the two germline ends. The CDR3, as DNA: TGTGCCAGCAGTTACTCCCCTTACTACTATGGCTACACCTTC. The encoded protein is CASSYSPYYYGYTF.

V usage is TRBV27 and J usage is TRBJ2-7, with D tentatively TRBD2 (6 bases). Germline V CDR1 and CDR2: MNHEY, SMNVEV (reference sequence). CDR3 size: 13 residues. Trimming left V 6 bases short and J 0 bases short, with 9 bases between. The CDR3 DNA sequence: TGTGCCAGCAGAGGTAGCGGCTCCTACGAGCAGTACTTC. As protein: CASRGSGSYEQYF.

V usage is TRBV30 and J usage is TRBJ1-5; perhaps TRBD1 as D (6 bases). The germline gives CDR1 GTSNPN, CDR2 SVGIG (reference sequence). Trimming left V 2 bases short and J 3 bases short, with 11 bases between. This CDR3 contains 14 residues. CDR3 amino acids: CAWSRTGPNQPQHF. DNA of the CDR3: TGTGCCTGGAGTCGTACAGGGCCCAATCAGCCCCAGCATTTT.

The CDR3 reads CASSPGRGRSSYEQYF. The CDR3 bases are TGTGCCAGCAGTCCCGGAAGAGGCCGTAGCTCCTACGAGCAGTACTTC. The rearrangement links TRBV5-4 to TRBJ2-7; D unclear. Germline CDR1 SGHNT, CDR2 YYREEE (reference sequence). V lost 5 bases and J 0 bases, leaving 18 bases between the germline ends. The CDR3 sequence is 16 residues long.

The gene calls are TRBV25-1 and TRBJ1-2, with D possibly TRBD1 on 5 matching bases. The V end lost 3 bases, the J end lost 3 bases, and 11 bases lay between the germline ends. Per the germline V gene, CDR1 is MGHDK and CDR2 is SYGVNS. The CDR3 covers 14 residues. The CDR3 is CASSEAGRYYGYTF. The DNA of the CDR3 is TGTGCCAGCAGTGAGGCGGGACGATACTATGGCTACACCTTC.

The V call is TRBV2, the J call TRBJ2-4, with 7 bases that match TRBD2. Germline V gene data show CDR1 as SNHLY and CDR2 as FYNNEI. There are 14 residues in the CDR3. With V trimmed by 10 bases and J by 0 bases, 6 bases remained unmatched. The CDR3 protein is CATGAGLAKNIQYF. CDR3 nucleotide sequence: TGTGCCACCGGAGCGGGATTAGCCAAAAACATTCAGTACTTC.